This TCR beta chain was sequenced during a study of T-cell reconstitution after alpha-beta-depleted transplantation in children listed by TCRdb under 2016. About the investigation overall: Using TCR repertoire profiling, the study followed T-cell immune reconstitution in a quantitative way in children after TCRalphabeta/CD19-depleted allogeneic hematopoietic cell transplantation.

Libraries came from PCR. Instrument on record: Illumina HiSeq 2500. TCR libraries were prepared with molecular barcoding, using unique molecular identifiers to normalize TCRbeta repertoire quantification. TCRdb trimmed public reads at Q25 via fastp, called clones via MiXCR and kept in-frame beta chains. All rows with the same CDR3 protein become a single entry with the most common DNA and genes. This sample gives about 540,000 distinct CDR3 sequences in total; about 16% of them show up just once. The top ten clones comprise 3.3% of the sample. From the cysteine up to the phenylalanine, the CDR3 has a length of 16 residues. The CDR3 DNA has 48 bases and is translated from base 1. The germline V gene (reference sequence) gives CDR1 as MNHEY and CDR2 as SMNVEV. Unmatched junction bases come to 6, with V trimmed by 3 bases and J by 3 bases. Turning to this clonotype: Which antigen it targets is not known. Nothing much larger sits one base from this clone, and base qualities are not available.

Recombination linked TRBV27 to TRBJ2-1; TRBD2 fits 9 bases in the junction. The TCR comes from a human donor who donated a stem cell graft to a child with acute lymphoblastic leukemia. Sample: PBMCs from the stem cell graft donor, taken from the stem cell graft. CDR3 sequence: CASSLIAGDNYNEQFF. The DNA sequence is TGTGCCAGCAGTTTGATAGCGGGAGATAACTACAATGAGCAGTTCTTC.